The 24 T cell receptor beta chains below all came from one sample that was sequenced in a study of regulatory T cells in long-lasting Graves disease (dated by TCRdb to the early 2020s). The sample's time point label is to be understood as: persistent/refractory GD, antithyroid drugs over 5 years with positive TRAb. For both TCR sequencing and RNA sequencing, RNA was extracted from PBMCs in TRIzol. Library construction relied on multiplex PCR. Sequencing was carried out with an Illumina HiSeq 4000. To build TCR beta libraries, CDR3 regions were amplified by Arm-PCR using iRepertoire HTBI primers. TCRdb handled the public reads itself, with Q25 trimming in fastp and clone calling in MiXCR, and kept productive beta chains. Identical CDR3 proteins give one entry, which carries the most common genes and DNA. For this sample there are about 400,000 distinct CDR3 sequences; more than 20% appear just once. In total, the top ten clones hold 20% to 25% of the sample.

The sample consisted of peripheral blood mononuclear cells (PBMCs), taken when the disease was refractory, from a patient treated with antithyroid drugs. The origin of the receptors is a female donor with Graves disease.

The chain couples TRBV30 to TRBJ2-7; TRBD1 matches at 8 bases. Germline values: CDR1 GTSNPN, CDR2 SVGIG (reference sequence). Losses at the gene ends were 1 base for V and 3 bases for J; bases not matched to a gene: 2. The CDR3 is 13 amino acids. CDR3 region: CAWSGGQVYEQYF. The CDR3 DNA reads TGTGCCTGGAGTGGGGGACAGGTCTACGAGCAGTACTTC.

This clonotype was seen repeatedly, ten times or more. The chain combines TRBV6-2 or TRBV6-3 with TRBJ2-7; 8 bases match TRBD2. The CDR3 is made up of 14 amino acids. Germline V gene sequence: CDR1 MNHEY, CDR2 SVGEGT. V gave up 2 bases and J gave up 4 bases; unmatched junction bases: 4. The CDR3, as DNA: TGTGCCAGCAGTTACGGAGCGGGAGTGTACGAGCAGTACTTC. Translation: CASSYGAGVYEQYF.

Only a few counts were recorded for this clonotype. The chain links TRBV29-1 to TRBJ1-5, with D perhaps TRBD1 (5 bases). This CDR3 has 14 amino acids. CDR1 SQVTM and CDR2 ANQGSEA come from the germline V gene. Trimming shortened V by 4 bases and J by 0 bases, and 10 bases separated the two germline ends. In DNA, the CDR3 is TGCAGCGTTGTCGCAGGGAATAGCAATCAGCCCCAGCATTTT. This sequence encodes CSVVAGNSNQPQHF.

This clonotype was seen repeatedly, ten times or more. The V call is TRBV5-1, the J call TRBJ1-1; the D is unclear. The CDR3 is 15 residues long. Trimming removed 2 bases from V and 1 base from J, with 12 bases in between. CDR1 and CDR2 from the germline V gene are SGHRS and YFSETQ. The CDR3 bases are TGCGCCAGCAGCTTAAGGGTGGGTAGGAACACTGAAGCTTTCTTT. Translated, it gives CASSLRVGRNTEAFF.

The chain uses TRBV30 and TRBJ1-5; D might be TRBD1 (6 bases). Trimming stripped 3 bases from V and 4 bases from J, with 10 bases between. Germline V gene data show CDR1 as GTSNPN and CDR2 as SVGIG (reference sequence). The CDR3 spans 13 residues. CDR3 bases: TGTGCCTGGAGCGAACAGGGAAATCAGCCCCAGCATTTT. It yields the protein CAWSEQGNQPQHF.

This clonotype was observed a few times. V is TRBV29-1 and J is TRBJ2-6, with TRBD2 as a possible D gene (6 bases). The CDR3 length is 14 residues. The germline gives CDR1 SQVTM, CDR2 ANQGSEA. V lost 2 bases, J lost 7 bases, and 12 bases lay in between. The CDR3 nucleotides read TGCAGCGTTGAATCGGGGGTCGGAGCCAACGTCCTGACTTTC. It translates to CSVESGVGANVLTF.

At least ten counts were recorded for this clonotype. The chain joins TRBV28 to TRBJ2-5; a possible D gene is TRBD2 (6 bases). Trimming left V 3 bases short and J 5 bases short, with 13 bases between. Germline-derived CDR1 and CDR2 are MDHEN and SYDVKM. The CDR3 contains 14 residues. CDR3 region: CASSFLALVETQYF. The CDR3, as DNA: TGTGCCAGCAGTTTCCTAGCGCTGGTGGAGACCCAGTACTTC.

This clonotype was found many times. CDR3 DNA sequence: TGTGCCAGCACCCCCCTCCGACAGGGGGCCTACGAGCAGTACTTC. This codes for CASTPLRQGAYEQYF. The chain links TRBV7-8 to TRBJ2-7; 9 bases line up with TRBD1. Germline V gene sequence: CDR1 SGHVS, CDR2 FQNEAQ. The J segment lost 2 bases and the V segment lost 7 bases, leaving 9 bases of the junction unmatched. The CDR3 has 15 amino acids.

This clonotype was seen only a few times. The chain recombines TRBV10-3 with TRBJ2-7, with 7 bases matching TRBD1. This CDR3 has 15 residues. Germline assignment: CDR1 ENHRY and CDR2 SYGVKD. The ends lost 5 bases at V and 2 bases at J; junction bases unmatched: 9. CDR3 in amino acids: CAISKGTESTYEQYF. Here the CDR3 DNA reads TGTGCCATCAGTAAGGGGACAGAGTCAACCTACGAGCAGTACTTC.

J is TRBJ1-6 and V is TRBV25-1, with D hard to call. From germline, CDR1 is MGHDK and CDR2 SYGVNS. There are 15 residues in the CDR3. V was trimmed by 6 bases and J by 9 bases, leaving 18 bases between them. The CDR3 spells CASSPMLGLLSPLHF. The CDR3 DNA sequence: TGTGCCAGCAGCCCGATGTTAGGGTTACTTTCACCCCTCCACTTT.

The chain's CDR3 is CASSYRRDSVDEQFF. The CDR3 region has the DNA TGTGCCAGCAGTTACCGGCGGGATTCGGTTGATGAGCAGTTCTTC. V and J are TRBV6-5 and TRBJ2-1, with D perhaps TRBD2 (6 bases). The germline CDR1 and CDR2 sequences are MNHEY and SVGAGI. This CDR3 comprises 15 residues. The germline V and J ends were trimmed by 2 bases and 8 bases, with 16 bases remaining between them.

The J gene is TRBJ2-1, the V gene TRBV2; maybe TRBD1 (6 bases). This CDR3 is 13 amino acids long. Germline V gives CDR1 SNHLY, CDR2 FYNNEI. V was trimmed by 6 bases and J by 2 bases, leaving 8 bases between them. The CDR3 DNA is TGTGCCAGCAGGGGGGACACCTACAATGAGCAGTTCTTC. Protein sequence: CASRGDTYNEQFF.

This clonotype was seen many times. The chain recombines TRBV7-9 with TRBJ2-7; 10 nucleotides agree with TRBD2. This CDR3 is 15 amino acids long. Looked up from germline, CDR1 is SEHNR and CDR2 is FQNEAQ (reference sequence). V lost 7 bases to trimming and J lost 0 bases; unmatched junction nucleotides: 6. The CDR3 coding sequence is TGTGCCAGCACCCCTCTAGCGGGGGCCTCCTACGAGCAGTACTTC. It codes for CASTPLAGASYEQYF. The full variable domain, its missing parts supplied by reference TRBV7-9 and TRBJ2-7, is DTGVSQNPRHKITKRGQNVTFRCDPISEHNRLYWYRQTLGQGPEFLTYFQNEAQLEKSRLLSDRFSAERPKGSFSTLEIQRTEQGDSAMYLCASTPLAGASYEQYFGPGTRLTVT.

This clonotype was detected many times. The rearrangement joins TRBV11-2 to TRBJ2-5, with no clear D. The V gene's germline CDR1 is SGHAT and CDR2 FQNNGV. With 1 base removed from V and 2 bases from J, the gap between germline ends came to 11 bases. The CDR3 is 15 residues long. This chain's CDR3 is CASSLAANKQETQYF. CDR3 nucleotide sequence: TGTGCCAGCAGCTTAGCCGCTAACAAACAAGAGACCCAGTACTTC. Looking up the rest from reference TRBV11-2 and TRBJ2-5 gives the full variable domain: EAGVAQSPRYKIIEKRQSVAFWCNPISGHATLYWYQQILGQGPKLLIQFQNNGVVDDSQLPKDRFSAERLKGVDSTLKIQPAKLEDSAVYLCASSLAANKQETQYFGPGTRLLVL.

This clonotype was recorded a few times. This chain connects TRBV14 to TRBJ2-7; 7 nucleotides align to TRBD2. The J segment lost 7 bases and the V segment lost 4 bases, leaving 7 bases of the junction unmatched. Germline V gene data show CDR1 as SGHDN and CDR2 as FVKESK. The length of the CDR3 is 13 residues. Here the CDR3 reads CASSLNWGGEQYF. Here the CDR3 DNA reads TGTGCCAGCAGCCTGAACTGGGGGGGAGAGCAGTACTTC. Full variable domain (remainder filled in from reference TRBV14 and TRBJ2-7): EAGVTQFPSHSVIEKGQTVTLRCDPISGHDNLYWYRRVMGKEIKFLLHFVKESKQDESGMPNNRFLAERTGGTYSTLKVQPAELEDSGVYFCASSLNWGGEQYFGPGTRLTVT.

In this sample, this clonotype turned up many times. The V call is TRBV12-5, the J call TRBJ2-7, with 8 bases aligning to TRBD2. V lost 7 bases, J lost 9 bases, and 2 bases stayed unmatched. The CDR3 totals 10 residues. Germline CDR1 and CDR2: LGHNT and FRNRAP. The CDR3 spells CASAGGVQYF. The CDR3 DNA reads as TGTGCTAGTGCCGGGGGGGTGCAGTACTTC.

There are many counts of this clonotype. The chain combines TRBV10-3 with TRBJ1-1, with D maybe TRBD1 (5 bases). This CDR3 is 15 amino acids long. V was pared by 2 bases and J by 6 bases, with 16 bases between. Per the germline V gene, CDR1 is ENHRY and CDR2 is SYGVKD. The CDR3 nucleotides read TGTGCCATCAGTGAGCGGGGTCCCTCGGGGGCTGAAGCTTTCTTT. It specifies CAISERGPSGAEAFF.

This clonotype came up many times. The V gene is TRBV11-1, the J gene TRBJ2-7; D gene uncertain. CDR1 and CDR2 (germline): SGHAT, FQDESV (reference sequence). This CDR3 comprises 15 residues. Trimming left V 1 base short and J 4 bases short, with 14 bases between. The CDR3 region is CASSLDRVGGYEQYF. CDR3 nucleotide sequence: TGTGCCAGCAGCTTAGACCGTGTGGGCGGATACGAGCAGTACTTC.

This clonotype turned up a few times. The chain joins TRBV6-1 to TRBJ2-7, with 7 bases lining up with TRBD1. V was clipped by 6 bases and J by 3 bases; unmatched bases: 8. CDR1 is MNHNS and CDR2 is SASEGT in the germline V gene. CDR3 length: 14 residues. The CDR3 here is CASSFDRDLYEQYF. CDR3 sequence (DNA): TGTGCCAGCAGCTTTGACAGGGACCTCTACGAGCAGTACTTC.

The chain is built from TRBV12-3 or TRBV12-4 and TRBJ1-3; maybe TRBD1 (6 bases). This CDR3 comprises 15 residues. Trimming removed 6 bases from V and 2 bases from J, with 14 bases in between. The CDR3 here is CASRPSGQTGNTIYF. The CDR3 DNA reads as TGTGCCAGCAGACCTTCCGGACAGACTGGAAACACCATATATTTT.

This clonotype was observed many times. The gene calls are TRBV29-1 and TRBJ2-5; D is unresolved. The ends were cut back, 7 bases at V and 5 bases at J, with 14 bases in the middle. The CDR3 has 12 amino acids. CDR1 SQVTM and CDR2 ANQGSEA come from the germline V gene. The CDR3 loop reads CSASLGTETQYF. DNA for the CDR3: TGCAGCGCGTCTTTGGGTACCGAGACCCAGTACTTC.

This chain uses TRBV29-1 with TRBJ2-5; D assignment may be TRBD1 or TRBD2 (6 bases each). V lost 6 bases and J 6 bases, leaving 23 bases between the germline ends. The CDR3 length is 15 residues. CDR1 and CDR2 (germline): SQVTM, ANQGSEA. The CDR3 sequence: CSVPYGGRRRKTQYF. The CDR3, as DNA: TGCAGCGTCCCGTATGGGGGGCGCCGGAGGAAGACCCAGTACTTC. Full variable domain (remainder filled in from reference TRBV29-1 and TRBJ2-5): SAVISQKPSRDICQRGTSLTIQCQVDSQVTMMFWYRQQPGQSLTLIATANQGSEATYESGFVIDKFPISRPNLTFSTLTVSNMSPEDSSIYLCSVPYGGRRRKTQYFGPGTRLLVL.

This sequence joins TRBV11-3 and TRBJ1-5; D perhaps matches TRBD1 (5 bases). The germline V and J ends were trimmed by 1 base and 1 base, with 20 bases remaining between them. The CDR3 length is 19 residues. The germline V gene encodes CDR1 SGHNT and CDR2 YENEEA. The CDR3 loop is CASSLGPRGASASNQPQHF. The CDR3 bases are TGTGCCAGCAGCTTAGGGCCAAGGGGCGCCTCAGCAAGCAATCAGCCCCAGCATTTT. Full variable domain (outside the CDR3, taken from reference TRBV11-3 and TRBJ1-5): EAGVVQSPRYKIIEKKQPVAFWCNPISGHNTLYWYLQNLGQGPELLIRYENEEAVDDSQLPKDRFSAERLKGVDSTLKIQPAELGDSAVYLCASSLGPRGASASNQPQHFGDGTRLSIL.

This clonotype has at least ten counts. This chain links TRBV2 with TRBJ2-2; maybe TRBD2 (5 bases). The germline CDR1 and CDR2 sequences are SNHLY and FYNNEI. The CDR3 is 13 residues long. Trimming pared 7 bases from V and 5 bases from J, leaving 11 bases between. CDR3 sequence reads: CASIMGGTGELFF. The CDR3 DNA reads as TGTGCCAGCATCATGGGCGGGACCGGGGAGCTGTTTTTT.